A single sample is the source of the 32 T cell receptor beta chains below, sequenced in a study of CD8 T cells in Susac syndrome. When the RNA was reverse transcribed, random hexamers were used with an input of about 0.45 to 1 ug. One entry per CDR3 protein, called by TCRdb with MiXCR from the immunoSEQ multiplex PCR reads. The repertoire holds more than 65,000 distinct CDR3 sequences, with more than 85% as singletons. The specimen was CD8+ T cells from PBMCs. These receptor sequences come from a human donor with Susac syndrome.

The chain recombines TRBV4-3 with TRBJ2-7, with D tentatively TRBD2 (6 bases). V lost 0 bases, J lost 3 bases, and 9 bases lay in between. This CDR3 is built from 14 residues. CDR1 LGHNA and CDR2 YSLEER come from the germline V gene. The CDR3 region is CASSQELRGYEQYF. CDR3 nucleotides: TGCGCCAGCAGCCAAGAGTTGCGGGGCTACGAGCAGTACTTC.

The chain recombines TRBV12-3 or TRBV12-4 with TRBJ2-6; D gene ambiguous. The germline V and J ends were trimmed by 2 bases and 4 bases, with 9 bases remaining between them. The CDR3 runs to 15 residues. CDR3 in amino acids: CASSLLGTGANVLTF. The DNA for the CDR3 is TGTGCCAGCAGTTTATTGGGTACCGGGGCCAACGTCCTGACTTTC.

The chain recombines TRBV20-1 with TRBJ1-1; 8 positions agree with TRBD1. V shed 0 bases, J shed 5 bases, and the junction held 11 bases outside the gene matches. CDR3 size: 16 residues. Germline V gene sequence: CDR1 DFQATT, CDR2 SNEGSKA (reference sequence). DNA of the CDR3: TGCAGTGCTAGAGATGGGGCGACAGGGGAGGTTACTGAAGCTTTCTTT. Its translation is CSARDGATGEVTEAFF.

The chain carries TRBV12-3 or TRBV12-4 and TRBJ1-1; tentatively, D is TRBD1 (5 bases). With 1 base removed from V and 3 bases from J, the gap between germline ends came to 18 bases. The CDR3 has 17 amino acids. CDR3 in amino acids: CASSLVFRFVGDTEAFF. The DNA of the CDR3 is TGTGCCAGCAGTTTAGTATTTCGTTTTGTGGGGGACACTGAAGCTTTCTTT.

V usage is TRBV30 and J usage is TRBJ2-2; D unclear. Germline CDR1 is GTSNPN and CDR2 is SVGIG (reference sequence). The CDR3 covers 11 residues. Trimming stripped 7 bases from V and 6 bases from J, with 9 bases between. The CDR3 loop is CASSMAGELFF. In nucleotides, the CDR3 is TGTGCCTCGTCTATGGCCGGGGAGCTGTTTTTT.

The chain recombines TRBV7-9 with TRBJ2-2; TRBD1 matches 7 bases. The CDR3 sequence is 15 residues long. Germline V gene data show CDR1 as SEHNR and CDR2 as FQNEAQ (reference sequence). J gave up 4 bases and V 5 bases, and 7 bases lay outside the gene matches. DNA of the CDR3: TGTGCCAGCAGCCCCAGGGGGTCTGGCACCGGGGAGCTGTTTTTT. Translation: CASSPRGSGTGELFF.

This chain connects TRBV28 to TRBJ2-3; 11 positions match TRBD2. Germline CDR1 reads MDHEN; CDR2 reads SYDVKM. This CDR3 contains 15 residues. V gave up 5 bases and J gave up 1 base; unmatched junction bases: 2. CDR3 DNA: TGTGCCAGCAGTCCACTAGCGGGAGGCACAGATACGCAGTATTTT. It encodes CASSPLAGGTDTQYF.

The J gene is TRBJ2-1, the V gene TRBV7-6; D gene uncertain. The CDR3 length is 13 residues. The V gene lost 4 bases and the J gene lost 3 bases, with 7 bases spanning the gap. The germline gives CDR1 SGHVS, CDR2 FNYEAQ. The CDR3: CASSSANYNEQFF. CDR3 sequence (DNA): TGTGCCAGCAGCTCAGCAAACTACAATGAGCAGTTCTTC.

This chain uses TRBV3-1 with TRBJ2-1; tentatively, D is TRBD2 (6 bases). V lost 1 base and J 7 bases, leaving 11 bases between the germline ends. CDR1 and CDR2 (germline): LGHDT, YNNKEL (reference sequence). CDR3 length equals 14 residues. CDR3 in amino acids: CASSQAGSLNEQFF. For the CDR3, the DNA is TGTGCCAGCAGCCAAGCCGGGAGTCTGAATGAGCAGTTCTTC.

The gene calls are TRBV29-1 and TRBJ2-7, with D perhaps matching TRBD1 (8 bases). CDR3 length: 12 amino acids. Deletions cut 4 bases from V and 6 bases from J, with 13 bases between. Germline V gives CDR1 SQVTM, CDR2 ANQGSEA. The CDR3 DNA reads TGCAGCGTTGGACAGGGGAGGGGCGAGCAGTACTTC. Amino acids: CSVGQGRGEQYF.

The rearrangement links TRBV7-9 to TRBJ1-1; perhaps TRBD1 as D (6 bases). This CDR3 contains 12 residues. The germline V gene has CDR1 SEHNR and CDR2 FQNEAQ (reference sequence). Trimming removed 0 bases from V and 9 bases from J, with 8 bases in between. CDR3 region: CASSLAGQKAFF. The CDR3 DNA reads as TGTGCCAGCAGCTTAGCAGGACAGAAAGCTTTCTTT.

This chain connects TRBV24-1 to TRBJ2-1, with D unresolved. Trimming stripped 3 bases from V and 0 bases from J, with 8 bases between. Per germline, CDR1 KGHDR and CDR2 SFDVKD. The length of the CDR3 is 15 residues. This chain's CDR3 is CATSDGVSSYNEQFF. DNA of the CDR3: TGTGCCACCAGTGATGGAGTCTCCTCCTACAATGAGCAGTTCTTC.

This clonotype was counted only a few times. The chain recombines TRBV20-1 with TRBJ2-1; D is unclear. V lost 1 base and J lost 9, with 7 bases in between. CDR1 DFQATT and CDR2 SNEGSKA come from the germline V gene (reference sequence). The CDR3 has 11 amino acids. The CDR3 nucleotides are TGCAGTGCTAGAGGCAGTCCTGAGCAGTTCTTC. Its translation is CSARGSPEQFF.

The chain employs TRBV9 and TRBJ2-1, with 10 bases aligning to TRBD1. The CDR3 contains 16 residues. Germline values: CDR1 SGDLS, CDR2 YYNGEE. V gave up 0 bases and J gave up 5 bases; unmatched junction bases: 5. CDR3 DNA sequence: TGTGCCAGCAGCGTAGCTGGGACAGGGGTTAACAATGAGCAGTTCTTC. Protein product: CASSVAGTGVNNEQFF.

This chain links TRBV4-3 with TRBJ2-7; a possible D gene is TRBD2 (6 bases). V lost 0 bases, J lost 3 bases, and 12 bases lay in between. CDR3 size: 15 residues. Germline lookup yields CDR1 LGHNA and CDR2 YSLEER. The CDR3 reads CASSQEMGGFYEQYF. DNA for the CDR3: TGCGCCAGCAGCCAAGAAATGGGGGGTTTCTACGAGCAGTACTTC.

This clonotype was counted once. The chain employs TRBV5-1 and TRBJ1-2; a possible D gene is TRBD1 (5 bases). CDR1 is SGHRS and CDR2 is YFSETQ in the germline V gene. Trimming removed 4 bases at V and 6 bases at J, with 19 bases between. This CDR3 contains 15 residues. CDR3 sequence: CASSMTNIQGDGYTF. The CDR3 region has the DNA TGCGCCAGCAGCATGACCAACATCCAGGGTGATGGCTACACCTTC.

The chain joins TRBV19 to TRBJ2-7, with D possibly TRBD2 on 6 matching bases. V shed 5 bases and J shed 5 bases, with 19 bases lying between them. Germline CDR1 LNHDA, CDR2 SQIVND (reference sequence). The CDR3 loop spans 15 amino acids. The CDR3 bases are TGTGCCAGTAGTCAATCTAGCGCACCTTACGACGAGCAGTACTTC. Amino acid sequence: CASSQSSAPYDEQYF.

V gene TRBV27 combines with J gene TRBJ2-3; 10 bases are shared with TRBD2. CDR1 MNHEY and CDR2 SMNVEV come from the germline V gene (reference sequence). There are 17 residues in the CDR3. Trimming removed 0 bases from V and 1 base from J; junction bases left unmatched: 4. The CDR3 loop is CASSLSTSGKRTDTQYF. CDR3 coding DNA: TGTGCCAGCAGTTTATCCACTAGCGGGAAACGCACAGATACGCAGTATTTT.

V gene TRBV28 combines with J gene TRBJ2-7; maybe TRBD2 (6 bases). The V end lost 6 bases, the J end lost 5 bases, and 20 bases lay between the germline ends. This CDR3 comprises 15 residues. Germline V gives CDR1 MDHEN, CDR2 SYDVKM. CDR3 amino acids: CASRSPAGGGNEQYF. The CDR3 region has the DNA TGTGCCAGCAGGTCCCCGGCAGGTGGGGGGAACGAGCAGTACTTC.

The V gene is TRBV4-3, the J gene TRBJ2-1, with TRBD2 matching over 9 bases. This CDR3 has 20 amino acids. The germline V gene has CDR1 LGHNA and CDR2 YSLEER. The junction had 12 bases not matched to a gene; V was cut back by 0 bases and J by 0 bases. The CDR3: CASSQDRALAGLSSYNEQFF. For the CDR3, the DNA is TGCGCCAGCAGCCAAGATAGGGCACTAGCGGGCCTCAGCTCCTACAATGAGCAGTTCTTC.

DNA for the CDR3: TGTGCCAGCAGTTACCGGGCCAGCTACGAGCAGTACTTC. This encodes CASSYRASYEQYF. This chain connects TRBV27 to TRBJ2-7; the D is unclear. The CDR3 extends over 13 amino acids. Germline CDR1 is MNHEY and CDR2 is SMNVEV (reference sequence). Trimming removed 4 bases from V and 3 bases from J, with 10 bases in between.

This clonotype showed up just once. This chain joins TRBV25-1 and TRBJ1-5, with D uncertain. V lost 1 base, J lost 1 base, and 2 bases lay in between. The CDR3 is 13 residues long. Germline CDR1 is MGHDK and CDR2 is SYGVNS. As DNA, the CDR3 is TGTGCCAGCAGTGAATTCAGCAATCAGCCCCAGCATTTT. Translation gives CASSEFSNQPQHF.

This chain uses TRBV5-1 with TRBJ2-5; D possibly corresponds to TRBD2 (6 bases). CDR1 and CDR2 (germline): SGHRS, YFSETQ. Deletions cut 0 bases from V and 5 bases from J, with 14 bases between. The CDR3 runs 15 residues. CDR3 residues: CASSLALGGQETQYF. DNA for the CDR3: TGCGCCAGCAGCTTGGCTCTGGGGGGTCAGGAGACCCAGTACTTC.

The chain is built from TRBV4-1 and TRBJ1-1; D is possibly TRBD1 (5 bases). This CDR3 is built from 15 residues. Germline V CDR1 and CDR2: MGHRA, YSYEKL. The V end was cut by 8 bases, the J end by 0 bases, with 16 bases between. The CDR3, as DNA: TGCGCCAGCCCAGGGTGTCATGTGTTGAACACTGAAGCTTTCTTT. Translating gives CASPGCHVLNTEAFF.

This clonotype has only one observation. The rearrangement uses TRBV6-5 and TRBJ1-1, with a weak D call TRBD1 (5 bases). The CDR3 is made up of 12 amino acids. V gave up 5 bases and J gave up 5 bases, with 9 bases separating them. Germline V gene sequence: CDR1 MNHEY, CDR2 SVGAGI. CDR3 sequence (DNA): TGTGCCAGCAGTGCAGGGAGAACTGAAGCTTTCTTT. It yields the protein CASSAGRTEAFF.

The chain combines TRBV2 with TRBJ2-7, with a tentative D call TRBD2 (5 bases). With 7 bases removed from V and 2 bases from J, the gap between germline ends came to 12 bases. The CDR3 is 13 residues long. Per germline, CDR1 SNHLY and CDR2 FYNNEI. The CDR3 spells CASIPGTAYEQYF. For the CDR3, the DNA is TGTGCCAGCATACCGGGAACCGCCTACGAGCAGTACTTC.

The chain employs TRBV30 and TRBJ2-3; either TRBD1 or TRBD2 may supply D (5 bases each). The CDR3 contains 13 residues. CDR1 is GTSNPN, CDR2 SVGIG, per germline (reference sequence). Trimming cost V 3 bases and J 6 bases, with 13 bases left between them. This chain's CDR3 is CAWRVQGGDTQYF. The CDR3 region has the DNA TGTGCCTGGAGGGTCCAGGGCGGGGATACGCAGTATTTT.

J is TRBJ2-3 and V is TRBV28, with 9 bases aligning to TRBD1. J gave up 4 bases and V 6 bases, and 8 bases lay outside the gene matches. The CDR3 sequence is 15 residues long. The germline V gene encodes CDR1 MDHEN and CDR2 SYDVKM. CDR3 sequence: CASSNRGPSADTQYF. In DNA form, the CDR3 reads TGTGCCAGCAGCAACAGGGGGCCATCCGCAGATACGCAGTATTTT.

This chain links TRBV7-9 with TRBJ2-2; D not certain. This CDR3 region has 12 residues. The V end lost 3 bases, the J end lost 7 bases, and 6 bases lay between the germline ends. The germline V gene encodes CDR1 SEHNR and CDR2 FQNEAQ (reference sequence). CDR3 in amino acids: CASSFSSGELFF. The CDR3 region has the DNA TGTGCCAGCAGCTTTAGCAGCGGGGAGCTGTTTTTT.

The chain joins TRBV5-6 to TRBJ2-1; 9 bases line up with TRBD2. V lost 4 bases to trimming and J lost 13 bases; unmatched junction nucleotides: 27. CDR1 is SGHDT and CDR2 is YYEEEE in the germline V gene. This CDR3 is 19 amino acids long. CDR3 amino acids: CASSLRGGRAGAPENSQFF. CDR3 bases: TGTGCCAGCAGCCTACGTGGCGGGAGGGCCGGGGCACCCGAAAACTCCCAGTTCTTC.

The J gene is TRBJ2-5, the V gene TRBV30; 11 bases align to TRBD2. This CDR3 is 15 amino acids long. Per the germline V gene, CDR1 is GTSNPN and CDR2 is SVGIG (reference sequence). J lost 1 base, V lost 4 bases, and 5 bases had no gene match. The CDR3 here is CAWNPGTSGQETQYF. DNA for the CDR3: TGTGCCTGGAACCCCGGGACTAGCGGCCAAGAGACCCAGTACTTC.

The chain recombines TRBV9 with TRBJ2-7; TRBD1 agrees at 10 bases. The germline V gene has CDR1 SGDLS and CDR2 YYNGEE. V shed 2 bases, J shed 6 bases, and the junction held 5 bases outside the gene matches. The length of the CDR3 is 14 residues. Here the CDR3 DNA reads TGTGCCAGCAGCGTGACAGGGGGCCCATCCGAGCAGTACTTC. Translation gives CASSVTGGPSEQYF. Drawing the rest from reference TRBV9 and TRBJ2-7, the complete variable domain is DSGVTQTPKHLITATGQRVTLRCSPRSGDLSVYWYQQSLDQGLQFLIQYYNGEERAKGNILERFSAQQFPDLHSELNLSSLELGDSALYFCASSVTGGPSEQYFGPGTRLTVT.